A single sample is the source of the 2 T cell receptor beta chains below, sequenced in a study of cytomegalovirus exposure and HLA in healthy donors. It was with 60 Vbeta and 13 Jbeta primers that the PCR ran. The method was immunoSEQ multiplex PCR; TCRdb's version includes in-frame clones alone and lacks a portion of them. The sample lists 150,000 to 200,000 clones; about 80% were seen once. Sequencing input: PBMCs. These receptor sequences come from a man between 18 and 35 years old in good health and CMV-seropositive.

The chain couples TRBV7-2 to TRBJ2-7; 10 positions match TRBD1. The CDR3 has 14 amino acids. In germline, CDR1 is SGHTA, CDR2 FQGNSA. Losses at the gene ends were 7 bases for V and 5 bases for J; bases not matched to a gene: 8. CDR3 loop: CASKPGQGRHEQYF. The CDR3 DNA is TGTGCCAGCAAACCGGGACAGGGGCGCCACGAGCAGTACTTC.

The J gene is TRBJ1-2, the V gene TRBV10-3, with 8 bases aligning to TRBD1. The trim removed 0 bases at V and 2 bases at J, leaving 5 bases unmatched. Germline lookup yields CDR1 ENHRY and CDR2 SYGVKD. The CDR3 loop spans 16 amino acids. The CDR3 nucleotides are TGTGCCATCAGTGAGTCGTTCAGGGGGCCAAACTATGGCTACACCTTC. It translates to CAISESFRGPNYGYTF.